These 19 T cell receptor beta chains were all obtained from the same sample, sequenced in a study of shared clonotypes between healthy human individuals. Naive CD8 cells lacked CD45RO and underwent positive selection for CCR7, leaving out terminally differentiated effector memory CD45RA+ cells. Clones were sequenced by immunoSEQ multiplex PCR, and TCRdb holds only the in-frame ones, with some missing. The data hold around 1.9 million clones, with around 93% observed a single time. The sequenced sample was naive CD8+ T cells from PBMCs. These receptors came from a man aged 18-30 years in good health. Some clones in this sample may be carry-over from other donors' samples.

With respect to this clone: The same CDR3 arises from other DNA sequences in this sample as well. J is TRBJ2-7 and V is TRBV7-9; 12 bases match TRBD2. V dropped 4 bases and J dropped 2; count of bases not matched to a gene: 6. CDR3 length: 16 amino acids. Germline V lookup: CDR1 SEHNR, CDR2 FQNEAQ (reference sequence). The CDR3 loop reads CASSSGTSGPTYEQYF. DNA for the CDR3: TGTGCCAGCAGCTCCGGGACTAGCGGGCCAACCTACGAGCAGTACTTC.

On this clone: A read error may produce the germline difference seen at one junction end. The chain recombines TRBV7-8 with TRBJ1-5; possibly TRBD1 for D (5 bases). The CDR3 contains 14 residues. CDR1 and CDR2 from the germline V gene are SGHVS and FQNEAQ. DNA for the CDR3: TGTGCCAGCAGCTCCAGGGCGGGTGATCAGCTCCAGCATTTT. Its protein product is CASSSRAGDQLQHF.

This clone was picked up one time. The chain is built from TRBV27 and TRBJ2-1; tentative D call: TRBD1 (6 bases). Germline V lookup: CDR1 MNHEY, CDR2 SMNVEV (reference sequence). Between the trimmed V and J ends, which lost 2 bases and 3 bases, there was a span of 14 bases. The CDR3 sequence is 16 residues long. CDR3 sequence: CASSLMSAGVYNEQFF. The DNA for the CDR3 is TGTGCCAGCAGTTTAATGTCCGCAGGGGTCTACAATGAGCAGTTCTTC.

The rearrangement uses TRBV13 and TRBJ2-1, with D possibly matching TRBD2 (6 bases). Germline values: CDR1 PRHDT, CDR2 FYEKMQ (reference sequence). There are 14 residues in the CDR3. Trimming shortened V by 8 bases and J by 0 bases, and 11 bases separated the two germline ends. The chain's CDR3 is CASGSGPSYNEQFF. The CDR3 DNA is TGTGCCAGCGGTAGCGGACCCTCCTACAATGAGCAGTTCTTC.

The V gene is TRBV7-9, the J gene TRBJ2-7; TRBD2 agrees at 9 bases. The CDR3 is made up of 14 amino acids. Looked up from germline, CDR1 is SEHNR and CDR2 is FQNEAQ (reference sequence). J gave up 4 bases and V 5 bases, and 6 bases lay outside the gene matches. The CDR3 nucleotides read TGTGCCAGCAGCGGGACTAGCATTTCATACGAGCAGTACTTC. Amino acid sequence: CASSGTSISYEQYF.

The chain combines TRBV28 with TRBJ2-5, with 8 bases matching TRBD1. The V and J ends lost 10 bases and 2 bases, in that order; junction bases with no gene match: 9. This CDR3 contains 14 residues. Per the germline V gene, CDR1 is MDHEN and CDR2 is SYDVKM. The CDR3 DNA reads as TGTGCCATCAGGGGGCGGAGGGCGCAAGAGACCCAGTACTTC. Its translation: CAIRGRRAQETQYF.

On this clone itself: The sample carries other DNA sequences with the same CDR3. V gene TRBV28 combines with J gene TRBJ2-1; unclear D gene. The CDR3 totals 13 residues. Germline CDR1 reads MDHEN; CDR2 reads SYDVKM. Trimming left V 2 bases short and J 4 bases short, with 6 bases between. The chain's CDR3 is CASSLMVYNEQFF. The CDR3 region has the DNA TGTGCCAGCAGTTTAATGGTATACAATGAGCAGTTCTTC.

This clone was observed a single time. The CDR3 sequence is CASSLGLAGAGEQFF. Here the CDR3 DNA reads TGTGCCAGCAGCCTGGGACTAGCGGGAGCCGGTGAGCAGTTCTTC. The J gene is TRBJ2-1, the V gene TRBV7-3; the match to TRBD2 covers 14 bases. V gave up 5 bases and J gave up 9 bases; unmatched junction bases: 6. Germline values: CDR1 SGHTA, CDR2 FQGTGA. CDR3 size: 15 residues.

This clone was picked up a small number of times. Other nucleotide sequences from this sample produce the same CDR3. The CDR3 loop reads CASSPGQGRYEQYF. DNA of the CDR3: TGTGCCAGCAGTCCCGGACAGGGGCGCTACGAGCAGTACTTC. V usage is TRBV27 and J usage is TRBJ2-7; 9 bases are a match to TRBD1. The CDR3 contains 14 residues. V dropped 5 bases and J dropped 3; count of bases not matched to a gene: 5. CDR1 is MNHEY, CDR2 SMNVEV, per germline (reference sequence).

The J gene is TRBJ2-3, the V gene TRBV7-8, with D possibly TRBD1 on 6 matching bases. Germline V CDR1 and CDR2: SGHVS, FQNEAQ. This CDR3 comprises 15 residues. V shed 2 bases and J shed 4 bases, with 13 bases lying between them. CDR3 protein: CASSLTTGTPDTQYF. The CDR3 DNA reads TGTGCCAGCAGCTTAACAACCGGGACACCAGATACGCAGTATTTT.

J is TRBJ2-7 and V is TRBV6-1; maybe TRBD2 (6 bases). Trimming cost V 1 base and J 3 bases, with 13 bases left between them. Per the germline V gene, CDR1 is MNHNS and CDR2 is SASEGT. The CDR3 has 15 amino acids. The CDR3 coding sequence is TGTGCCAGCAGTGAAGAGCGGGTCAGGAACTACGAGCAGTACTTC. It encodes CASSEERVRNYEQYF.

The DNA for the CDR3 is TGTGCCAGCAGCTTGGAGCAGAGCACAGATACGCAGTATTTT. Amino acids: CASSLEQSTDTQYF. The chain joins TRBV5-6 to TRBJ2-3; D uncertain. V gave up 0 bases and J gave up 0 bases, with 5 bases separating them. The CDR3 is 14 amino acids. CDR1 is SGHDT, CDR2 YYEEEE, per germline.

This chain joins TRBV9 and TRBJ1-2; 7 nucleotides line up with TRBD1. Unmatched junction bases numbered 6, after V lost 0 bases and J lost 4 bases. CDR1 and CDR2 from the germline V gene are SGDLS and YYNGEE. The CDR3 is 15 residues long. The CDR3 DNA follows: TGTGCCAGCAGCGTAGCTCAGACAGGGTCCTATGGCTACACCTTC. Translated, it gives CASSVAQTGSYGYTF.

V and J are TRBV30 and TRBJ2-1; TRBD2 might be the D (6 bases). The CDR3 length is 15 residues. The germline CDR1 and CDR2 sequences are GTSNPN and SVGIG (reference sequence). The V end was cut by 3 bases, the J end by 1 base, with 13 bases between. In nucleotides, the CDR3 is TGTGCCTGGAGGGGAGGCGCACATTCCTACAATGAGCAGTTCTTC. Its translation: CAWRGGAHSYNEQFF. Drawing the rest from reference TRBV30 and TRBJ2-1, the complete variable domain is SQTIHQWPATLVQPVGSPLSLECTVEGTSNPNLYWYRQAAGRGLQLLFYSVGIGQISSEVPQNLSASRPQDRQFILSSKKLLLSDSGFYLCAWRGGAHSYNEQFFGPGTRLTVL.

The rearrangement uses TRBV5-1 and TRBJ2-7, with a weak D call TRBD2 (6 bases). Trimming pared 10 bases from V and 2 bases from J, leaving 16 bases between. Germline values: CDR1 SGHRS, CDR2 YFSETQ. CDR3 length: 13 residues. CDR3 coding DNA: TGCGCCCACGAGATAGCGGCAGCCTACGAGCAGTACTTC. Encoded protein: CAHEIAAAYEQYF.

V usage is TRBV7-3 and J usage is TRBJ1-5; D is ambiguous. Between the trimmed V and J ends, which lost 0 bases and 4 bases, there was a span of 16 bases. Germline CDR1 is SGHTA and CDR2 is FQGTGA. This CDR3 is 17 amino acids long. CDR3 region: CASSLTESKTGNQPQHF. CDR3 nucleotides: TGTGCCAGCAGCTTAACGGAAAGTAAAACGGGAAATCAGCCCCAGCATTTT.

V is TRBV19 and J is TRBJ2-2, with 12 bases identical to TRBD2. In germline, CDR1 is LNHDA, CDR2 SQIVND (reference sequence). V lost 5 bases and J lost 5; bases outside the gene matches: 9. The CDR3 is made up of 17 amino acids. The DNA for the CDR3 is TGTGCCAGTAGTCCCTGGGGCCTAGCGGGAGGGACCGGGGAGCTGTTTTTT. The encoded protein is CASSPWGLAGGTGELFF.

The chain carries TRBV27 and TRBJ2-1, with 9 bases matching TRBD2. The trim removed 7 bases at V and 3 bases at J, leaving 10 bases unmatched. The CDR3 has 16 residues. Germline V gene lookup returns CDR1 MNHEY and CDR2 SMNVEV (reference sequence). In nucleotides, the CDR3 is TGTGCCAGCATTTCATTAGCGGGAGCAAGCTACAATGAGCAGTTCTTC. Its protein product is CASISLAGASYNEQFF.

In its sample, this clone was seen a few times. The chain couples TRBV27 to TRBJ1-6; D gene ambiguous. The ends were cut back, 7 bases at V and 3 bases at J, with 4 bases in the middle. The CDR3 is 12 residues long. In germline, CDR1 is MNHEY, CDR2 SMNVEV (reference sequence). This CDR3 is CASKGYNSPLHF. CDR3 bases: TGTGCCAGCAAGGGCTATAATTCACCCCTCCACTTT.